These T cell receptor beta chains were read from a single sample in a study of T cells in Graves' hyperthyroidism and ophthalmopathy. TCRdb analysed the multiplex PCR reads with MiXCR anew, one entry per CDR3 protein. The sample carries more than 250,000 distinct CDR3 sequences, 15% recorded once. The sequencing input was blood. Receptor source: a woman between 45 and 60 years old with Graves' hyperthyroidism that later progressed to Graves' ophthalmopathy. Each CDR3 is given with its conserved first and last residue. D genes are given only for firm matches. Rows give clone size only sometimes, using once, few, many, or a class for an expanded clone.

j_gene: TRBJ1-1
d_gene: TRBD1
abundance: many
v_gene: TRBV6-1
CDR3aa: CASRDRVNTEAFF
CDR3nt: TGTGCCAGCAGGGACAGGGTGAACACTGAAGCTTTCTTT

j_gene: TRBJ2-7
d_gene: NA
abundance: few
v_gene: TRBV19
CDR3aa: CASSDRDGNLPYEQYF
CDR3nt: TGTGCCAGTAGTGACCGGGACGGAAACCTTCCCTACGAGCAGTACTTC

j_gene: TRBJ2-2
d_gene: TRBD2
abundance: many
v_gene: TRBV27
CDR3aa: CASSSLAGAMGELFF
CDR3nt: TGTGCCAGCAGTTCCTTAGCGGGAGCCATGGGGGAGCTGTTTTTT

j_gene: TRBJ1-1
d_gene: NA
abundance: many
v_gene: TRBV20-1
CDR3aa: CSARDRQHTEAFF
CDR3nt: TGCAGTGCTAGAGATCGACAACACACTGAAGCTTTCTTT

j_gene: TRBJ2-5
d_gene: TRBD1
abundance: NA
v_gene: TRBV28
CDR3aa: CASSPRTGGWETQYF
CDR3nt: TGTGCCAGCAGTCCAAGGACAGGGGGCTGGGAGACCCAGTACTTC

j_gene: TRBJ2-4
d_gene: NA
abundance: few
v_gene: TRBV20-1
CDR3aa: CSAEEGGGDIQYF
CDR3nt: TGCAGTGCAGAGGAGGGGGGGGGAGACATTCAGTACTTC

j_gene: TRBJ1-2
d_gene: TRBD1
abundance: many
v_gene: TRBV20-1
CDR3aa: CSAIPGQGEFQNGYTF
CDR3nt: TGCAGTGCTATACCGGGACAGGGTGAATTTCAGAATGGCTACACCTTC

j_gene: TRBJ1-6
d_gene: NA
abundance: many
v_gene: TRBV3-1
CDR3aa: CASSQGGDGSPLHF
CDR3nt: TGTGCCAGCAGCCAAGGTGGGGATGGTTCACCCCTCCACTTT

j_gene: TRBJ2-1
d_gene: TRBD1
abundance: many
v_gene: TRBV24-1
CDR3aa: CATSDLASTLKGGDEQFF
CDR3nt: TGTGCCACCAGTGATTTGGCTTCGACCCTGAAAGGGGGCGATGAGCAGTTCTTC

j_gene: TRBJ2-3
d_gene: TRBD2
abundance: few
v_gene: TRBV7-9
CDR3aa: CASSVGTSGRSDTQYF
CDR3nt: TGTGCCAGCAGCGTAGGGACTAGCGGGAGGTCAGATACGCAGTATTTT

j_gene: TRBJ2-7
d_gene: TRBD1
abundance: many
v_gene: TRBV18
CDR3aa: CASSRGQGISYEQYF
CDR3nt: TGTGCCAGCTCCCGGGGACAGGGCATCTCCTACGAGCAGTACTTC

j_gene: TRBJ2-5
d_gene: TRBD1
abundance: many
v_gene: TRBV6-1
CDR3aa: CASVGTAGYGETQYF
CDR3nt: TGTGCCAGCGTTGGGACAGCTGGTTATGGGGAGACCCAGTACTTC

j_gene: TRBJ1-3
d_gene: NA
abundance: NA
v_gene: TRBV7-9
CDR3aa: CASSRGAFSGNTIYF
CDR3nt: TGTGCCAGCAGTCGAGGGGCCTTCTCTGGAAACACCATATATTTT

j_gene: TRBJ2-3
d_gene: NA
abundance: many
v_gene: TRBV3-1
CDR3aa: CASSQSVSTDTQYF
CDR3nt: TGTGCCAGCAGCCAGAGCGTTAGCACAGATACGCAGTATTTT

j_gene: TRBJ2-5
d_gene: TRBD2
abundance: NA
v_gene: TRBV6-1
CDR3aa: CANTPKAGEMTQYF
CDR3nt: TGTGCCAACACCCCGAAGGCGGGAGAAATGACCCAGTACTTC

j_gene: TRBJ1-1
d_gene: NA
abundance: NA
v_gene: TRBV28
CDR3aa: CASSLLGELNTEAFF
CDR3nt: TGTGCCAGCAGTTTATTGGGGGAGTTGAACACTGAAGCTTTCTTT

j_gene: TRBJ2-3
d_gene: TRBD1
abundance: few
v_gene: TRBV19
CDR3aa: CASRGGRTDTQYF
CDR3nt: TGTGCCAGTAGAGGGGGCAGGACAGATACGCAGTATTTT

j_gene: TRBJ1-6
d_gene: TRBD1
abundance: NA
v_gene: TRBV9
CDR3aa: CASSANRDRPNSPLHF
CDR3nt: TGTGCCAGCAGCGCCAACCGGGACAGACCTAATTCACCCCTCCACTTT

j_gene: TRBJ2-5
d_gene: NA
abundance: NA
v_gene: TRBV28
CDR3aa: CASSHLEGGEEYF
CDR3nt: TGTGCCAGCAGCCACCTGGAGGGGGGGGAAGAGTACTTC

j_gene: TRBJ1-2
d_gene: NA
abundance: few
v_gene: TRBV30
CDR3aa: CGIFGPQGPYYGYTF
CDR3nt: TGTGGCATCTTTGGGCCGCAGGGGCCATACTATGGCTACACCTTC

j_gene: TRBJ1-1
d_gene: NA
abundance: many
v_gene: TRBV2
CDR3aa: CASSAGRFTEAFF
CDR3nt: TGTGCCAGCAGTGCGGGGAGATTCACTGAAGCTTTCTTT

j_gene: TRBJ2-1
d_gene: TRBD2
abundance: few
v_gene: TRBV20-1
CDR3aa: CSAYLTSGRGNEQFF
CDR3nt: TGCAGTGCTTACCTAACTAGCGGGAGGGGAAATGAGCAGTTCTTC

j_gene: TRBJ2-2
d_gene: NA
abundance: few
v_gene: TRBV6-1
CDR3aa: CASKHLGVPNTGELFF
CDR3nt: TGTGCCAGCAAACACTTGGGTGTGCCGAACACCGGGGAGCTGTTTTTT

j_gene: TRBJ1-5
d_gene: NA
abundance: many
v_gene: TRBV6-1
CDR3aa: CASTDPAYQPQHF
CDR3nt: TGTGCCAGCACCGACCCCGCATATCAGCCCCAGCATTTT

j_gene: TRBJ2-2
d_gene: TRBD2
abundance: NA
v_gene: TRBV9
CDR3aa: CASSATGLAGEAGELFF
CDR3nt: TGTGCCAGCAGCGCCACCGGGCTAGCGGGAGAGGCGGGGGAGCTGTTTTTT

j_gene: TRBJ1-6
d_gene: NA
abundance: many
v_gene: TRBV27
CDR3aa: CASSTQHNSPLHF
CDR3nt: TGTGCCAGCAGCACGCAACATAATTCACCCCTCCACTTT

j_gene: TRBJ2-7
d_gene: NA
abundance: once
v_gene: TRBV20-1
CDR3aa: CSARSVYEQYF
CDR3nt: TGCAGTGCTAGATCTGTCTACGAGCAGTACTTC

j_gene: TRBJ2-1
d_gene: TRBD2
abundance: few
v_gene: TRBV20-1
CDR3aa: CSARLELARNEQFF
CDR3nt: TGCAGTGCTAGACTGGAACTAGCGCGCAATGAGCAGTTCTTC

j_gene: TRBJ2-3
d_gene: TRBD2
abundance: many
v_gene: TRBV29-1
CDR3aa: CTASGSTDTQYF
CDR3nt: TGCACGGCTAGCGGAAGCACAGATACGCAGTATTTT

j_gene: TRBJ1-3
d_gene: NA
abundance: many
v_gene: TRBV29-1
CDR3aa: CSVSTPAQGNTIYF
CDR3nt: TGCAGCGTTAGCACCCCGGCACAGGGAAACACCATATATTTT

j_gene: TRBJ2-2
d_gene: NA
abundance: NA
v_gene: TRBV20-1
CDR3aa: CSVRRGRNTGELFF
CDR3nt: TGCAGTGTTCGCAGGGGTAGGAACACCGGGGAGCTGTTTTTT

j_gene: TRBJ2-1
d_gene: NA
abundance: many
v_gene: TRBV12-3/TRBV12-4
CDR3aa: CASSSVATRGNEQFF
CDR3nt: TGTGCCAGCAGTTCGGTAGCGACAAGGGGGAATGAGCAGTTCTTC

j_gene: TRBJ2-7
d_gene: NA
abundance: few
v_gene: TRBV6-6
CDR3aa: CASSYGLLAGEQYF
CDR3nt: TGTGCCAGCAGTTACGGGCTACTAGCTGGCGAGCAGTACTTC

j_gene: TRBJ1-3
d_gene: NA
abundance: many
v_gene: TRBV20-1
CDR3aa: CSASPGGTSGNTIYF
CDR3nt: TGCAGTGCTAGCCCGGGAGGGACCTCTGGAAACACCATATATTTT

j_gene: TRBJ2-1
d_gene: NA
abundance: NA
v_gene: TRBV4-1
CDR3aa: CASRPSSVRNEQFF
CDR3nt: TGCGCCAGCCGACCCTCTAGCGTCCGGAATGAGCAGTTCTTC

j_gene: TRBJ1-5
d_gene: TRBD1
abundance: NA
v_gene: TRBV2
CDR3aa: CASSMRAGGDQPQHF
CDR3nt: TGTGCCAGCTCAATGCGGGCAGGGGGTGATCAGCCCCAGCATTTT

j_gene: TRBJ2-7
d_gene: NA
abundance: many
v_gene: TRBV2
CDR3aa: CASSVKRSLDEQYF
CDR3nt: TGTGCCAGCAGTGTAAAGCGGTCACTGGACGAGCAGTACTTC